These 21 T cell receptor beta chains originate from one sample sequenced in a study of early T cells in non-severe SARS-CoV-2 infection. TCRdb fed the 5' RACE reads into MiXCR, producing one record per CDR3 protein. The sample yields about 100,000 distinct CDR3 sequences, 11% seen once. Material: whole blood. The receptors were gathered from an adult who was a healthcare worker with PCR-confirmed SARS-CoV-2 infection or an uninfected control (not recorded which).

The genes are TRBV10-3 and TRBJ2-5, with D maybe TRBD2 (6 bases). V was cut by 3 bases and J by 5 bases, with 13 bases left in between. This CDR3 comprises 14 residues. CDR1 is ENHRY and CDR2 is SYGVKD in the germline V gene. The CDR3 loop is CAISDGGGYETQYF. CDR3 DNA sequence: TGTGCCATCAGTGATGGGGGAGGATACGAGACCCAGTACTTC.

V and J are TRBV20-1 and TRBJ2-3; 8 bases are shared with TRBD1. Trimming removed 1 base from V and 0 bases from J; junction bases left unmatched: 12. CDR3 length: 18 residues. Germline CDR1 is DFQATT and CDR2 is SNEGSKA (reference sequence). The CDR3 nucleotides are TGCAGTGCTAGAGGGATGCAGGGGGCTGGGGGGAGCACAGATACGCAGTATTTT. Translated, it gives CSARGMQGAGGSTDTQYF.

This clonotype showed up many times. This rearrangement joins TRBV29-1 to TRBJ2-1, with 11 nucleotides matching TRBD1. The trim removed 6 bases at V and 3 bases at J, leaving 4 bases unmatched. This CDR3 spans 14 amino acids. Germline V gene lookup returns CDR1 SQVTM and CDR2 ANQGSEA. The CDR3 reads CSVGTGGDYNEQFF. In nucleotides, the CDR3 is TGCAGCGTCGGGACAGGGGGAGACTACAATGAGCAGTTCTTC.

This clonotype has ten or more counts. The chain combines TRBV20-1 with TRBJ2-7, with D uncertain. CDR1 is DFQATT, CDR2 SNEGSKA, per germline (reference sequence). V was cut by 5 bases and J by 6 bases, with 17 bases left in between. The CDR3 totals 13 residues. The CDR3 loop reads CSARVGASSEQYF. CDR3 bases: TGCAGTGCTCGCGTGGGTGCGTCGAGCGAGCAGTACTTC.

In this sample, this clonotype turned up many times. The rearrangement joins TRBV4-2 to TRBJ1-5; D is ambiguous. Germline V gene lookup returns CDR1 LGHNA and CDR2 YNFKEQ. V lost 0 bases and J 4 bases, leaving 7 bases between the germline ends. This CDR3 contains 14 residues. CDR3 DNA: TGTGCCAGCAGCCAAGAACGAGGAAATCAGCCCCAGCATTTT. Its protein product is CASSQERGNQPQHF.

This clonotype was picked up many times. The CDR3 sequence is CASSSVGDPSYNEQFF. In nucleotides, the CDR3 is TGCGCCAGCAGCTCGGTTGGGGATCCCTCCTACAATGAGCAGTTCTTC. The chain combines TRBV5-1 with TRBJ2-1; D gene unclear. Germline V gene sequence: CDR1 SGHRS, CDR2 YFSETQ. The CDR3 length is 16 residues. Trimming left V 3 bases short and J 0 bases short, with 13 bases between.

About this clonotype: Possible read error: a much larger clone is one base away. The genes are TRBV2 and TRBJ2-1; no clear D. The V gene's germline CDR1 is SNHLY and CDR2 FYNNEI. V was clipped by 6 bases and J by 6 bases, with 12 bases between them. This CDR3 has 13 residues. As DNA, the CDR3 is TGTGCCAGCAGGCTCGGCAGAGGCAATGAGCAGTTCTTC. This codes for CASRLGRGNEQFF.

This clonotype has ten or more counts. The rearrangement joins TRBV12-3 or TRBV12-4 to TRBJ2-7; perhaps TRBD1 as D (5 bases). The CDR3 extends over 11 amino acids. Trimming pared 6 bases from V and 4 bases from J, leaving 7 bases between. The CDR3 here is CASSTGYEQYF. The CDR3 region has the DNA TGTGCCAGCAGCACAGGATACGAGCAGTACTTC.

This clonotype was picked up many times. In DNA form, the CDR3 reads TGTGCCAGCAGCTTTGACTCAGACAATGAGCAGTTCTTC. This codes for CASSFDSDNEQFF. The chain couples TRBV7-8 to TRBJ2-1; no reliable D call. Deletions cut 3 bases from V and 5 bases from J, with 8 bases between. Germline CDR1 reads SGHVS; CDR2 reads FQNEAQ. CDR3 size: 13 residues.

The chain combines TRBV10-3 with TRBJ2-5, with 9 positions matching TRBD1. V was clipped by 7 bases and J by 3 bases; unmatched bases: 3. The CDR3 totals 13 residues. The germline V gene encodes CDR1 ENHRY and CDR2 SYGVKD. DNA of the CDR3: TGTGCCATCATGGACAGGGGTAAAGAGACCCAGTACTTC. It codes for CAIMDRGKETQYF.

The V call is TRBV7-8, the J call TRBJ2-1; TRBD2 agrees at 8 bases. Unmatched junction bases numbered 6, after V lost 4 bases and J lost 4 bases. Germline V CDR1 and CDR2: SGHVS, FQNEAQ. The CDR3 totals 15 residues. CDR3 DNA: TGTGCCAGCAGCTCCTCCGGGACTAGTTACAATGAGCAGTTCTTC. As protein: CASSSSGTSYNEQFF.

V usage is TRBV10-2 and J usage is TRBJ1-2, with D hard to call. V lost 6 bases, J lost 6 bases, and 14 bases lay in between. This CDR3 contains 13 residues. The germline gives CDR1 WSHSY, CDR2 SAAADI. The DNA for the CDR3 is TGCGCCAGCAGACCAGTCGTTTTTGATGGCTACACCTTC. This translates into CASRPVVFDGYTF.

This clonotype was picked up many times. The chain is built from TRBV15 and TRBJ1-2; D is unresolved. The CDR3 spans 13 residues. The germline gives CDR1 LNHNV, CDR2 YYDKDF (reference sequence). V lost 0 bases and J 3 bases, leaving 5 bases between the germline ends. In nucleotides, the CDR3 is TGTGCCACCAGCAGAGATCGCGACTATGGCTACACCTTC. Translated, it gives CATSRDRDYGYTF.

This clonotype was seen a few times. J is TRBJ1-4 and V is TRBV6-6; 7 bases are a match to TRBD1. V trimming: 0 bases; J trimming: 0 bases; junction bases outside the gene matches: 1. CDR3 size: 16 residues. Germline-derived CDR1 and CDR2 are MNHNY and SVGAGI (reference sequence). The chain's CDR3 is CASSYSGQTTNEKLFF. In DNA, the CDR3 is TGTGCCAGCAGTTACTCGGGACAGACAACTAATGAAAAACTGTTTTTT.

This clonotype was found a few times. The J gene is TRBJ2-7, the V gene TRBV28; 7 nucleotides agree with TRBD1. Per germline, CDR1 MDHEN and CDR2 SYDVKM. There are 15 residues in the CDR3. Germline trimming cut 6 bases from V and 3 bases from J; bases unmatched to any gene: 11. The CDR3 reads CASRTTDRIIYEQYF. The CDR3 region has the DNA TGTGCCAGCAGAACCACGGACAGGATTATCTACGAGCAGTACTTC.

This clonotype has just a few counts. The gene calls are TRBV9 and TRBJ2-3; 14 positions agree with TRBD2. V shed 2 bases and J 4 bases; nucleotides not matched to a gene: 0. The CDR3 loop spans 15 amino acids. Germline assignment: CDR1 SGDLS and CDR2 YYNGEE. This chain's CDR3 is CASSVTSGRADTQYF. The CDR3 bases are TGTGCCAGCAGCGTGACTAGCGGGAGGGCAGATACGCAGTATTTT. The full variable domain, in which reference TRBV9 and TRBJ2-3 provide the parts outside the CDR3, is DSGVTQTPKHLITATGQRVTLRCSPRSGDLSVYWYQQSLDQGLQFLIQYYNGEERAKGNILERFSAQQFPDLHSELNLSSLELGDSALYFCASSVTSGRADTQYFGPGTRLTVL.

This clonotype showed up just a few times. The chain links TRBV15 to TRBJ2-1; D might be TRBD1 or TRBD2, each matching 5 bases. CDR3 length: 12 amino acids. Trimming removed 3 bases from V and 5 bases from J, with 5 bases in between. The germline V gene encodes CDR1 LNHNV and CDR2 YYDKDF (reference sequence). In DNA form, the CDR3 reads TGTGCCACCAGCAGGGGACACAATGAGCAGTTCTTC. Translated: CATSRGHNEQFF.

This clonotype has at least ten counts. The rearrangement uses TRBV5-1 and TRBJ2-3; TRBD1 might be the D (6 bases). There are 17 residues in the CDR3. CDR1 is SGHRS, CDR2 YFSETQ, per germline. Trimming took 4 bases from V and 0 from J, leaving 18 bases between them. The CDR3 loop is CASSRRTAATSTDTQYF. The CDR3 nucleotides read TGCGCCAGCAGCCGTCGGACAGCCGCGACGAGCACAGATACGCAGTATTTT.

This chain joins TRBV7-9 and TRBJ1-6, with D uncertain. Germline CDR1 SEHNR, CDR2 FQNEAQ (reference sequence). Trimming removed 4 bases at V and 10 bases at J, with 8 bases between. The CDR3 totals 12 residues. The CDR3 sequence is CASSSRGSPLHF. In nucleotides, the CDR3 is TGTGCCAGCAGCTCCCGTGGATCACCCCTCCACTTT. The whole variable domain, remainder taken from reference TRBV7-9 and TRBJ1-6, is DTGVSQNPRHKITKRGQNVTFRCDPISEHNRLYWYRQTLGQGPEFLTYFQNEAQLEKSRLLSDRFSAERPKGSFSTLEIQRTEQGDSAMYLCASSSRGSPLHFGNGTRLTVT.

This clonotype has more than one count but fewer than ten. The chain couples TRBV10-3 to TRBJ2-1; D is uncertain. This CDR3 has 12 residues. The V end lost 2 bases, the J end lost 7 bases, and 6 bases lay between the germline ends. Germline CDR1 reads ENHRY; CDR2 reads SYGVKD. CDR3 loop: CAISEAKNEQFF. The CDR3 DNA is TGTGCCATCAGTGAGGCAAAGAATGAGCAGTTCTTC.

This clonotype was observed at least ten times. V and J are TRBV7-9 and TRBJ2-4; possible D gene TRBD1, 5 bases. This CDR3 region has 13 residues. Trimming pared 5 bases from V and 9 bases from J, leaving 14 bases between. CDR1 and CDR2 (germline): SEHNR, FQNEAQ (reference sequence). The CDR3 nucleotides read TGTGCCAGCAGCCGGCCCTCTAGGGGCATTCAGTACTTC. Translated, it gives CASSRPSRGIQYF.